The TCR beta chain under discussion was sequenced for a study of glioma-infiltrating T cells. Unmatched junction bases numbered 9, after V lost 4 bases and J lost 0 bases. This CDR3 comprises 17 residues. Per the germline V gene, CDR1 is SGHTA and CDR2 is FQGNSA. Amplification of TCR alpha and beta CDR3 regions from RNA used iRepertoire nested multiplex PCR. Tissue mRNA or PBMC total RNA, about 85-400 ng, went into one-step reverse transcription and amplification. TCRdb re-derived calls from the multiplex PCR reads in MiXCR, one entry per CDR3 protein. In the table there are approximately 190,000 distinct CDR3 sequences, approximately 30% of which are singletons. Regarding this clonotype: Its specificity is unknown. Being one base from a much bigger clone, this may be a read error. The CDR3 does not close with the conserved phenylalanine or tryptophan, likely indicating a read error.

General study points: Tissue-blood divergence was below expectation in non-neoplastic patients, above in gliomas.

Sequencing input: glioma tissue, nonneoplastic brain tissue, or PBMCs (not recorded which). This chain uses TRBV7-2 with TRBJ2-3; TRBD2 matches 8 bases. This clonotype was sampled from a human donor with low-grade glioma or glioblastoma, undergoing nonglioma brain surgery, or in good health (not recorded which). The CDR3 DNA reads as TGTGCCAGCAGCTCAGGATTAGCGGGAACTAGCACAGATACGCAGTATCTT. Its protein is CASSSGLAGTSTDTQYL.